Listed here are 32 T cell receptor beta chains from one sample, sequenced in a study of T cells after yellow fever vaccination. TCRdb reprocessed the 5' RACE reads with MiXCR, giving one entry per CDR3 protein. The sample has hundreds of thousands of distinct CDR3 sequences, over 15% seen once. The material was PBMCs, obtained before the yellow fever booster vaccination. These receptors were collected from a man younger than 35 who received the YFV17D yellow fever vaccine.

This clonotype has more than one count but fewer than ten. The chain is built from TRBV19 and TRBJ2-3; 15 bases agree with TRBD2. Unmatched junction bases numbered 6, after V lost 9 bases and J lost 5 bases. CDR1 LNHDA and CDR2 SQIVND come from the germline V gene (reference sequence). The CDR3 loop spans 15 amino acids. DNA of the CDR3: TGTGCCAGCAGGACTAGCGGGGGGGCCGGAGATACGCAGTATTTT. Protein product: CASRTSGGAGDTQYF. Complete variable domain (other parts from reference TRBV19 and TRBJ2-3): DGGITQSPKYLFRKEGQNVTLSCEQNLNHDAMYWYRQDPGQGLRLIYYSQIVNDFQKGDIAEGYSVSREKKESFPLTVTSAQKNPTAFYLCASRTSGGAGDTQYFGPGTRLTVL.

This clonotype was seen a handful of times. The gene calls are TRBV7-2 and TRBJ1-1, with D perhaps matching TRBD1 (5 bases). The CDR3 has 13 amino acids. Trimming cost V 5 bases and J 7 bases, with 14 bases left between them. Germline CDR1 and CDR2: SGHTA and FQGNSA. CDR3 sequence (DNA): TGTGCCAGCAGCCGACTCATCGACAGTGAAGCTTTCTTT. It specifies CASSRLIDSEAFF. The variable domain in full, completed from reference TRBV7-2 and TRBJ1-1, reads GAGVSQSPSNKVTEKGKDVELRCDPISGHTALYWYRQSLGQGLEFLIYFQGNSAPDKSGLPSDRFSAERTGGSVSTLTIQRTQQEDSAVYLCASSRLIDSEAFFGQGTRLTVV.

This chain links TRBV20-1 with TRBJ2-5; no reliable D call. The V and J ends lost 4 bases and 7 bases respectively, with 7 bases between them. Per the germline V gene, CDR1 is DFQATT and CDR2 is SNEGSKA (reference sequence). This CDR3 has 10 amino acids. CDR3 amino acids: CSAMGGTQYF. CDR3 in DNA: TGCAGTGCTATGGGCGGGACCCAGTACTTC.

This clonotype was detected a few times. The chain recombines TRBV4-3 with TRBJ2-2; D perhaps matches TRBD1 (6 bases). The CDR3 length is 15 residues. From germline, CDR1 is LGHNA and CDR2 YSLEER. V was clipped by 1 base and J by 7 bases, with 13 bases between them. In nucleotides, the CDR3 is TGCGCCAGCAGCCAAGTTATTCCGGGACACGGGGAGCTGTTTTTT. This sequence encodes CASSQVIPGHGELFF.

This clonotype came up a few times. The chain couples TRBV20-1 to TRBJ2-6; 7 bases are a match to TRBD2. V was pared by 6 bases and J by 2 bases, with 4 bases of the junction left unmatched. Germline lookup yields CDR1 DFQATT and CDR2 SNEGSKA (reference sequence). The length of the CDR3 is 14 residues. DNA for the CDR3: TGCAGTGCGGGAGGGGAGGCTGGGGCCAACGTCCTGACTTTC. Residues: CSAGGEAGANVLTF.

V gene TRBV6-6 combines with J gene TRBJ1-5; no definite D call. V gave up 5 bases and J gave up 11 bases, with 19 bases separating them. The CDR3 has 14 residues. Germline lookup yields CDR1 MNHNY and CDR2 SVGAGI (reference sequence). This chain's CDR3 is CASSITVNLSAQHF. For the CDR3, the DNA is TGTGCCAGCAGTATTACAGTTAATCTGAGCGCCCAGCATTTT.

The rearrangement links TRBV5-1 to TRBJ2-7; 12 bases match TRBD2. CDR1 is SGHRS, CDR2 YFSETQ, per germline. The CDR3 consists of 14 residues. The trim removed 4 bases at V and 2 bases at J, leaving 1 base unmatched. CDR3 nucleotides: TGCGCCAGCAGCCGGACTAGCGGGGCCTACGAGCAGTACTTC. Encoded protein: CASSRTSGAYEQYF.

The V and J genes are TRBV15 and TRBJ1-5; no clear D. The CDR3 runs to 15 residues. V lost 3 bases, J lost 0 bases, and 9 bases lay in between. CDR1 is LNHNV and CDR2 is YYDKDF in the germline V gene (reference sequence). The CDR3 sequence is CATSRTGNSNQPQHF. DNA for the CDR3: TGTGCCACCAGCAGGACGGGAAATAGCAATCAGCCCCAGCATTTT.

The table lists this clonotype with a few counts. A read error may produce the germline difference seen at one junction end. CDR3: CASRLYGNTEAFF. The CDR3 nucleotides are TGTGCCAGCAGGTTATACGGGAACACTGAAGCTTTCTTT. The rearrangement joins TRBV27 to TRBJ1-1, with D unresolved. There are 13 residues in the CDR3. Germline V gene sequence: CDR1 MNHEY, CDR2 SMNVEV (reference sequence).

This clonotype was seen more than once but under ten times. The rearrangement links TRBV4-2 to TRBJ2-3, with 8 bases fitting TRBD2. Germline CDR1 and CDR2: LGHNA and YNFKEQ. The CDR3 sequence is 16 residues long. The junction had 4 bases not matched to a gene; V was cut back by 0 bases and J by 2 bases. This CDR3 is CASSQEPAGATDTQYF. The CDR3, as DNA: TGTGCCAGCAGCCAAGAACCAGCGGGGGCCACAGATACGCAGTATTTT.

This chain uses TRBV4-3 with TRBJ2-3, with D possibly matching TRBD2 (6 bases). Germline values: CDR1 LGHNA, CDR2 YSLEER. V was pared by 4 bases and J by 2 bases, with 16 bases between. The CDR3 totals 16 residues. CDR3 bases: TGCGCCAGCAGCCCTAGACGAGGAGGGAACACAGATACGCAGTATTTT. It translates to CASSPRRGGNTDTQYF.

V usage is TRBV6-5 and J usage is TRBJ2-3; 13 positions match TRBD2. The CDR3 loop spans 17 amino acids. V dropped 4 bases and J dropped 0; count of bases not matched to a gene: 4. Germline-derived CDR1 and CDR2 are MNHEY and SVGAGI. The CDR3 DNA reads TGTGCCAGCAGTTCCGGACTAGCGGGAGTGAGCACAGATACGCAGTATTTT. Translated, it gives CASSSGLAGVSTDTQYF.

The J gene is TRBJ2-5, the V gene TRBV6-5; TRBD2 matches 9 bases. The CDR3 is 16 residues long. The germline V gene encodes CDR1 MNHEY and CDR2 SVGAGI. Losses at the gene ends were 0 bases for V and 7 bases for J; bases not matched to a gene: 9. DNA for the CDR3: TGTGCCAGCAGTTACTCGGTTCCGGGCGGGGGGGGGACCCAGTACTTC. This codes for CASSYSVPGGGGTQYF.

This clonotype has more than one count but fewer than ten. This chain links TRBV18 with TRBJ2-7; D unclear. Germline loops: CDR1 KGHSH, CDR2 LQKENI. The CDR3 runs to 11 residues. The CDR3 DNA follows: TGTGCCAGCTCACCGGGCTACGATCAGTACGTC. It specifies CASSPGYDQYV.

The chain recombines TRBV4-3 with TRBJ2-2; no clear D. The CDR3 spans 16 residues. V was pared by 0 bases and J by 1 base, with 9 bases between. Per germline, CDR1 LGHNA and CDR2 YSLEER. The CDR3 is CASSQEQWVNTGELFF. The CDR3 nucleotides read TGCGCCAGCAGCCAAGAGCAATGGGTGAACACCGGGGAGCTGTTTTTT.

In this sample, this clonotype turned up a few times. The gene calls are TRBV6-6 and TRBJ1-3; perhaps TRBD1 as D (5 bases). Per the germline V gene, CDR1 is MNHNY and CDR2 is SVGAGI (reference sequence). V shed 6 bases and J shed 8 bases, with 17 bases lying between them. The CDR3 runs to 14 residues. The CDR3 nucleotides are TGTGCCAGCAGCCCGCCGGGCCGGGGGGACACCATATATTTT. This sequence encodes CASSPPGRGDTIYF.

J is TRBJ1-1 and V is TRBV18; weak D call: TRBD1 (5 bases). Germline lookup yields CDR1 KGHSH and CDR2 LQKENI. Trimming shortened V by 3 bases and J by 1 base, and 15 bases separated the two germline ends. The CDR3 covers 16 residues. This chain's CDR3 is CASSPRIVGGNTEAFF. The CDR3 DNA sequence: TGTGCCAGCTCACCCCGAATTGTGGGGGGGAACACTGAAGCTTTCTTT.

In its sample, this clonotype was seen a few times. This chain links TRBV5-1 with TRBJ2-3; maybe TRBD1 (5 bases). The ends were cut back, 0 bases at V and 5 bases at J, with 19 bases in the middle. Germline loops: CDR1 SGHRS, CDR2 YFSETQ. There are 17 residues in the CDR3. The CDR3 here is CASSLAMDTIAGDTQYF. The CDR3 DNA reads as TGCGCCAGCAGCTTGGCCATGGACACCATAGCAGGAGATACGCAGTATTTT.

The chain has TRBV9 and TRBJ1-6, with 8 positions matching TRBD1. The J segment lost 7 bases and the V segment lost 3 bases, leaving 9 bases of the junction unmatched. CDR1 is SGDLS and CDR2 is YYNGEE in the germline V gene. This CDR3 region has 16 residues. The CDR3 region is CASSAQGAEANSPLHF. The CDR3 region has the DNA TGTGCCAGCAGCGCCCAGGGGGCTGAGGCAAATTCACCCCTCCACTTT.

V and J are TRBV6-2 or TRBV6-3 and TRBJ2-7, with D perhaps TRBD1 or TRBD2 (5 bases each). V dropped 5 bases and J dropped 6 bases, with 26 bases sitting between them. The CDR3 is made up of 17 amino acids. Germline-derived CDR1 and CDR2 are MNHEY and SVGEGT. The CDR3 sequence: CASSKGPHGGPPREQYF. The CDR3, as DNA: TGTGCCAGCAGTAAGGGACCACACGGAGGACCTCCCCGCGAGCAGTACTTC.

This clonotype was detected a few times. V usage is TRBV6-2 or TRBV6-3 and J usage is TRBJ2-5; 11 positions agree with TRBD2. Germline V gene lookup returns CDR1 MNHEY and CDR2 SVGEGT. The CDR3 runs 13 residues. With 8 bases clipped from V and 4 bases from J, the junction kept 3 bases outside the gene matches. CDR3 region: CASGLAGGETQYF. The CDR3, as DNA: TGTGCCAGCGGCCTAGCGGGGGGAGAGACCCAGTACTTC.

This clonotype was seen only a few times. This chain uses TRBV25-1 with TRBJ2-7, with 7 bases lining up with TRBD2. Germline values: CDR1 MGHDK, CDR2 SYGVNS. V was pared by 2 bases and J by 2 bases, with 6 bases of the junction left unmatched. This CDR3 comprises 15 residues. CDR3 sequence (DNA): TGTGCCAGCAGTGAAGGGCGGGGGTCCGCCTACGAGCAGTACTTC. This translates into CASSEGRGSAYEQYF.

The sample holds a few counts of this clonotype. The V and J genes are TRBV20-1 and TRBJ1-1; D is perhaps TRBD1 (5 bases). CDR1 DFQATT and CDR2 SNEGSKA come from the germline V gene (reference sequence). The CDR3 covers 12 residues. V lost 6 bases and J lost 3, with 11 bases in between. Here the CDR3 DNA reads TGCAGTGCGACTCGGGGGGACACTGAAGCTTTCTTT. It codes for CSATRGDTEAFF.

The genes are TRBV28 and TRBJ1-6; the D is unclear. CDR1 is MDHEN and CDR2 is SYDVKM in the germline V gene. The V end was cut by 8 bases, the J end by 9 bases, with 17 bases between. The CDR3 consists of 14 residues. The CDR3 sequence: CASLGRSGVSPLHF. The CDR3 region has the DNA TGTGCCAGCCTCGGACGGAGCGGGGTTTCACCCCTCCACTTT.

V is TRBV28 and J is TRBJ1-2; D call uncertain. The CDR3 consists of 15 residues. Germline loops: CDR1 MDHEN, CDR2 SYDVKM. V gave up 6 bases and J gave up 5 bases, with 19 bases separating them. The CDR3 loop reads CASSPGAGRSYGYTF. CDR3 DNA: TGTGCCAGCAGCCCCGGAGCGGGGAGATCGTATGGCTACACCTTC.

The chain's CDR3 is CASSFGTDDTEAFF. The DNA of the CDR3 is TGTGCCAGCAGCTTCGGGACAGATGACACTGAAGCTTTCTTT. The V gene is TRBV7-9, the J gene TRBJ1-1, with TRBD1 matching over 7 bases. Germline loops: CDR1 SEHNR, CDR2 FQNEAQ (reference sequence). Trimming removed 3 bases from V and 3 bases from J; junction bases left unmatched: 4. This CDR3 contains 14 residues.

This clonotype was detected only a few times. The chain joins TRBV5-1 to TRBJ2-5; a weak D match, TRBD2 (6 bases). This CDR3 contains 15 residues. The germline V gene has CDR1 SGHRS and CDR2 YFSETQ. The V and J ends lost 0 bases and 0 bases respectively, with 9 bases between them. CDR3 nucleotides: TGCGCCAGCAGCTTGGGCGGGGACTACCAAGAGACCCAGTACTTC. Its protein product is CASSLGGDYQETQYF.

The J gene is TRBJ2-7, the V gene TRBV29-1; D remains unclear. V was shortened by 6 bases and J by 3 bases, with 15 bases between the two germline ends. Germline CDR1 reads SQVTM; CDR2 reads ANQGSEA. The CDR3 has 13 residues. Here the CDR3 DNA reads TGCAGCGTCGAATCTCCGCACGACTACGAGCAGTACTTC. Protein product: CSVESPHDYEQYF.

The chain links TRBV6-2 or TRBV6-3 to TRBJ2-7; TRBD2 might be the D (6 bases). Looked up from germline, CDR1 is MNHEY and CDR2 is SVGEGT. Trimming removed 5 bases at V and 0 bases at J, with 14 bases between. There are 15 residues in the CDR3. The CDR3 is CASSEGLGDSYEQYF. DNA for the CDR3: TGTGCCAGCAGTGAGGGACTCGGCGACTCCTACGAGCAGTACTTC.

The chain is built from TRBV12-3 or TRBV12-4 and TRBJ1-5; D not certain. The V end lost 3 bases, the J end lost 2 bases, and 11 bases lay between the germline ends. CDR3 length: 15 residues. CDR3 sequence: CASSFRGWGNQPQHF. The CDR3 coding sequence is TGTGCCAGCAGTTTTCGGGGATGGGGCAATCAGCCCCAGCATTTT.

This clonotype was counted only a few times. The CDR3 sequence: CSARSHSGGGTDTQYF. CDR3 in DNA: TGCAGTGCTAGATCGCACAGTGGGGGGGGCACAGATACGCAGTATTTT. The V and J genes are TRBV20-1 and TRBJ2-3, with 7 bases that match TRBD2. This CDR3 has 16 residues. With 2 bases clipped from V and 1 base from J, the junction kept 9 bases outside the gene matches. In germline, CDR1 is DFQATT, CDR2 SNEGSKA (reference sequence).

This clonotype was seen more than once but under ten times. CDR3 DNA: TGCGCCAGCAGCCAAGGTCGTCGGGAAGATACGCAGTATTTT. This gives the protein CASSQGRREDTQYF. The chain joins TRBV4-1 to TRBJ2-3; D is perhaps TRBD2 (5 bases). The CDR3 totals 14 residues. CDR1 and CDR2 from the germline V gene are MGHRA and YSYEKL. Trimming removed 1 base from V and 5 bases from J, with 10 bases in between.